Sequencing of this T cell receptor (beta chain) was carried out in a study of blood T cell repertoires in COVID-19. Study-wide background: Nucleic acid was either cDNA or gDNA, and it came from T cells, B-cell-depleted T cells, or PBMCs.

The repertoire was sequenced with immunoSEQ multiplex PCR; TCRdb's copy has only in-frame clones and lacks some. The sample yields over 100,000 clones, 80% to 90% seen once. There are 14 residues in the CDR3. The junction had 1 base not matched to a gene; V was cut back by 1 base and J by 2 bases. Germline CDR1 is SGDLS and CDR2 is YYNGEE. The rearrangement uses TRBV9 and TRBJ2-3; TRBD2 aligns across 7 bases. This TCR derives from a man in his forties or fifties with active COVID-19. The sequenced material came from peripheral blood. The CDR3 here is CASSVSGTTDTQYF. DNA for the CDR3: TGTGCCAGCAGCGTAAGCGGGACCACAGATACGCAGTATTTT. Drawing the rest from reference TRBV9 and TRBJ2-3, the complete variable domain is DSGVTQTPKHLITATGQRVTLRCSPRSGDLSVYWYQQSLDQGLQFLIQYYNGEERAKGNILERFSAQQFPDLHSELNLSSLELGDSALYFCASSVSGTTDTQYFGPGTRLTVL.